This entry lists 19 T cell receptor beta chains sequenced from one sample in a study of cytomegalovirus exposure and HLA in healthy donors (dated by TCRdb to between 2016 and 2019). The method behind the library was the immunoSEQ multiplex PCR assay. The multiplex PCR relied on a mix of 60 forward primers for TCR Vbeta segments and 13 reverse primers for TCR Jbeta segments. What TCRdb holds here is the immuneACCESS table cut down to in-frame rearrangements. Part of the clones is not present; checked against another copy, under half of the missing clones reflect an unresolved V gene, and the others are unexplained. This sample gives 100,000 or so clones in total; about 81% of them show up just once. 1.3% of the sample goes to the ten largest clones. The sequencing input was PBMCs. Receptors originate from a man aged 25-45 years in good health and CMV-seronegative.

V gene TRBV18 combines with J gene TRBJ2-7, with 11 bases that match TRBD2. J lost 2 bases, V lost 5 bases, and 5 bases had no gene match. Per germline, CDR1 KGHSH and CDR2 LQKENI. The CDR3 length is 15 residues. The CDR3 DNA follows: TGTGCCAGCTCAACCGGGACTAGCGGCCCCTACGAGCAGTACTTC. It translates to CASSTGTSGPYEQYF.

The chain combines TRBV9 with TRBJ1-3; TRBD1 matches 8 bases. The V segment lost 6 bases and the J segment 3 bases; nucleotides outside the gene matches: 8. This CDR3 comprises 15 residues. CDR1 and CDR2 (germline): SGDLS, YYNGEE. In DNA, the CDR3 is TGTGCCAGCACCCAACAGGGGGGCTTTGGAAACACCATATATTTT. This encodes CASTQQGGFGNTIYF.

The CDR3 coding sequence is TGCAGCGTCAACCAAGGTAGCAGGGGGCTTGGAGAGCAGTACTTC. Its translation: CSVNQGSRGLGEQYF. The rearrangement joins TRBV29-1 to TRBJ2-7; 8 bases are a match to TRBD1. V dropped 6 bases and J dropped 7; count of bases not matched to a gene: 17. Germline-derived CDR1 and CDR2 are SQVTM and ANQGSEA. This CDR3 has 15 residues.

The chain is built from TRBV10-2 and TRBJ2-5; tentative D call: TRBD2 (5 bases). CDR3 length: 12 amino acids. Germline V lookup: CDR1 WSHSY, CDR2 SAAADI. V was cut by 7 bases and J by 7 bases, with 13 bases left in between. CDR3 sequence reads: CASNQDSATQYF. CDR3 coding DNA: TGCGCCAGCAATCAGGACTCTGCGACCCAGTACTTC.

This clone was seen a few times. V is TRBV9 and J is TRBJ1-5; D uncertain. From germline, CDR1 is SGDLS and CDR2 YYNGEE. This CDR3 is 14 amino acids long. Trimming removed 0 bases from V and 4 bases from J, with 8 bases in between. As DNA, the CDR3 is TGTGCCAGCAGCGTAGATCCGTTAAATCAGCCCCAGCATTTT. Its protein is CASSVDPLNQPQHF.

The rearrangement joins TRBV15 to TRBJ2-5; the match to TRBD2 covers 7 bases. V lost 1 base and J lost 5; bases outside the gene matches: 10. Germline V gene sequence: CDR1 LNHNV, CDR2 YYDKDF (reference sequence). The CDR3 runs to 16 residues. The CDR3 DNA reads TGTGCCACCAGCAGAGCGGTCCGCGGGAGCCGGGAGACCCAGTACTTC. Protein: CATSRAVRGSRETQYF.

The rearrangement joins TRBV5-4 to TRBJ2-1; the D gene is possibly TRBD2 (5 bases). Trimming took off 1 base at V and 7 bases at J, with 15 bases between the two ends. The CDR3 has 15 amino acids. CDR1 is SGHNT and CDR2 is YYREEE in the germline V gene (reference sequence). The CDR3 bases are TGTGCCAGCAGCTTGCCCTCGGGGTCGGGGAATGAGCAGTTCTTC. It codes for CASSLPSGSGNEQFF.

The V gene is TRBV29-1, the J gene TRBJ1-2; TRBD1 is a possible D gene (6 bases). Trimming stripped 3 bases from V and 6 bases from J, with 11 bases between. The CDR3 is 12 residues long. Germline V gene sequence: CDR1 SQVTM, CDR2 ANQGSEA. CDR3 amino acids: CSVEPGGDGYTF. The CDR3 coding sequence is TGCAGCGTTGAGCCGGGGGGCGATGGCTACACCTTC.

V usage is TRBV27 and J usage is TRBJ2-1; 8 positions agree with TRBD2. Trimming took 2 bases from V and 6 from J; bases not matched to a gene: 15. This CDR3 is 18 amino acids long. Germline loops: CDR1 MNHEY, CDR2 SMNVEV (reference sequence). The CDR3 region has the DNA TGTGCCAGCAGTTTAAGGTTCGGAGGGACTAGTTTTTTCAATGAGCAGTTCTTC. It codes for CASSLRFGGTSFFNEQFF.

The chain has TRBV7-2 and TRBJ2-2; 10 bases are shared with TRBD2. The length of the CDR3 is 14 residues. The V gene end was trimmed by 6 bases and the J gene end by 6 bases; junction bases not matched to a gene: 4. The V gene's germline CDR1 is SGHTA and CDR2 FQGNSA. The CDR3 DNA sequence: TGTGCCAGCAGACGCAGCGGGGGGGCCGGGGAGCTGTTTTTT. This sequence encodes CASRRSGGAGELFF.

This clone came up a few times. The CDR3 loop reads CASSVGGASDTQYF. The CDR3 DNA reads TGTGCCAGCAGCGTAGGGGGCGCATCAGATACGCAGTATTTT. The chain uses TRBV9 and TRBJ2-3; D possibly corresponds to TRBD1 (5 bases). V was cut by 0 bases and J by 4 bases, with 9 bases left in between. This CDR3 is 14 amino acids long. Germline V CDR1 and CDR2: SGDLS, YYNGEE.

The table lists this clone with a few counts. V usage is TRBV4-3 and J usage is TRBJ1-4, with D possibly being TRBD1 (5 bases). Trimming took off 1 base at V and 0 bases at J, with 6 bases between the two ends. There are 15 residues in the CDR3. Germline loops: CDR1 LGHNA, CDR2 YSLEER. This chain's CDR3 is CASSQAGATNEKLFF. For the CDR3, the DNA is TGCGCCAGCAGCCAAGCGGGGGCAACTAATGAAAAACTGTTTTTT.

J is TRBJ1-2 and V is TRBV28; D ambiguous. There are 14 residues in the CDR3. Trimming removed 3 bases at V and 0 bases at J, with 8 bases between. CDR1 is MDHEN and CDR2 is SYDVKM in the germline V gene. The CDR3 loop reads CASSFIGANYGYTF. Here the CDR3 DNA reads TGTGCCAGCAGTTTTATAGGAGCTAACTATGGCTACACCTTC.

The V gene is TRBV6-1, the J gene TRBJ1-4; TRBD1 matches 11 bases. The CDR3 is 15 residues long. V lost 7 bases, J lost 7 bases, and 8 bases stayed unmatched. Germline values: CDR1 MNHNS, CDR2 SASEGT. The CDR3 is CASNGQGARFEKLFF. CDR3 in DNA: TGTGCCAGCAACGGACAGGGGGCGCGTTTTGAAAAACTGTTTTTT.

Concerning this clone: At one of its ends the junction is not consistent with the germline gene, which may arise from a read error. CDR3 region: CASSLDRNTEAFF. The CDR3 DNA follows: TGTGCTAGCAGCTTGGACAGGAACACTGAAGCTTTCTTT. The chain is built from TRBV7-7 and TRBJ1-1; D might be TRBD1 (6 bases). Looked up from germline, CDR1 is SSHAT and CDR2 is FNYEAQ (reference sequence). CDR3 length equals 13 residues.

This chain links TRBV5-6 with TRBJ2-3; 9 positions match TRBD1. Per germline, CDR1 SGHDT and CDR2 YYEEEE. The CDR3 contains 15 residues. J gave up 5 bases and V 2 bases, and 6 bases lay outside the gene matches. The CDR3 nucleotides are TGTGCCAGCAGCTTACAGGGGGCCGGGGGAGATACGCAGTATTTT. It translates to CASSLQGAGGDTQYF.

V is TRBV19 and J is TRBJ1-2; 7 bases agree with TRBD1. Germline V gene lookup returns CDR1 LNHDA and CDR2 SQIVND (reference sequence). J gave up 3 bases and V 3 bases, and 10 bases lay outside the gene matches. The CDR3 loop spans 16 amino acids. The CDR3 region has the DNA TGTGCCAGTAGTATTGGGGCAGGGGGTATCGACTATGGCTACACCTTC. Translating it yields CASSIGAGGIDYGYTF. The entire variable domain, with the rest obtained from reference TRBV19 and TRBJ1-2, is as follows: DGGITQSPKYLFRKEGQNVTLSCEQNLNHDAMYWYRQDPGQGLRLIYYSQIVNDFQKGDIAEGYSVSREKKESFPLTVTSAQKNPTAFYLCASSIGAGGIDYGYTFGSGTRLTVV.

V usage is TRBV15 and J usage is TRBJ2-5; unclear D gene. The CDR3 is 15 residues long. Per germline, CDR1 LNHNV and CDR2 YYDKDF (reference sequence). Between the trimmed V and J ends, which lost 3 bases and 2 bases, there was a span of 13 bases. Here the CDR3 reads CATSRRFGAQETQYF. The DNA for the CDR3 is TGTGCCACCAGCAGGCGTTTCGGTGCTCAAGAGACCCAGTACTTC.

This rearrangement joins TRBV27 to TRBJ1-5; 9 nucleotides match TRBD1. Trimming at V came to 6 bases and at J to 4 bases, leaving 7 bases not matched to a gene. The CDR3 loop spans 15 amino acids. CDR1 is MNHEY and CDR2 is SMNVEV in the germline V gene (reference sequence). The CDR3 loop is CASSRDREGNQPQHF. For the CDR3, the DNA is TGTGCCAGCAGCCGGGACAGGGAGGGGAATCAGCCCCAGCATTTT.